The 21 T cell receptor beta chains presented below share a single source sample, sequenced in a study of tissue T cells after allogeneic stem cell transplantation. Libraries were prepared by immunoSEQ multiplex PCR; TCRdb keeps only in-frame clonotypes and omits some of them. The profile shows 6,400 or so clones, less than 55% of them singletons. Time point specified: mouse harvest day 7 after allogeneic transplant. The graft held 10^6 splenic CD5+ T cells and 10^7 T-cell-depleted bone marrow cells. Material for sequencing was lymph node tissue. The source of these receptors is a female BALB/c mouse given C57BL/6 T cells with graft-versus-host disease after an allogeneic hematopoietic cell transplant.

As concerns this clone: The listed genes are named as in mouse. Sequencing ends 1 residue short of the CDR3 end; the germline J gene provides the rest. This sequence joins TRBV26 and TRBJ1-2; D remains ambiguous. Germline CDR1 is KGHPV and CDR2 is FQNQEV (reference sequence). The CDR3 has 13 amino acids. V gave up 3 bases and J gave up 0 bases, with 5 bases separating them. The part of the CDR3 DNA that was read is TGTGCCAGCAGTCTTACATCAAACTCCGACTACACC. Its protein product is CASSLTSNSDYT. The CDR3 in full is CASSLTSNSDYTF.

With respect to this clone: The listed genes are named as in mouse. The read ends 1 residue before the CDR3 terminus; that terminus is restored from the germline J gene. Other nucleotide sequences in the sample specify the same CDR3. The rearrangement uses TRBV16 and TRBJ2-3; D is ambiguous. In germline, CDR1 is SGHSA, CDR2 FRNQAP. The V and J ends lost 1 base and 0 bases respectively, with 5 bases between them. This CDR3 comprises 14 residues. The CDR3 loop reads CASSLASSAETLYF. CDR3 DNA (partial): TGTGCAAGCAGCTTAGCATCTAGTGCAGAAACGCTGTAT.

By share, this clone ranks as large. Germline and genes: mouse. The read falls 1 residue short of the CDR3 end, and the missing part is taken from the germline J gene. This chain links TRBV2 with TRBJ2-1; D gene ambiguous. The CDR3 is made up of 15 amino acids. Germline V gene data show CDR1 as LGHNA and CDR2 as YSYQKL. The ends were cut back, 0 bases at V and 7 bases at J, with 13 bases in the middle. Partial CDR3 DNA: TGTGCCAGCAGCCAAGATTATGGGAGAAGGGCTGAGCAGTTC. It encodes CASSQDYGRRAEQF. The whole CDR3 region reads CASSQDYGRRAEQFF.

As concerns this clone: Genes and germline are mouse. The CDR3 bases that were read are TGTGCCAGCAGTCTCAGATTTAGCTCCTATGAACAGTAC. It translates to CASSLRFSSYEQY. The full CDR3 protein reads CASSLRFSSYEQYF. The chain combines TRBV26 with TRBJ2-7; D gene unclear. From the germline J gene comes the end of the CDR3, since the read stops 1 residue before it. V lost 3 bases to trimming and J lost 0 bases, with 9 bases between them. CDR3 size: 14 residues. Germline V gives CDR1 KGHPV, CDR2 FQNQEV (reference sequence). The variable domain in full, completed from reference TRBV26 and TRBJ2-7, reads NSKVIQTPRYLVKGQGQKAKMRCIPEKGHPVVFWYQQNKNNEFKFLINFQNQEVLQQIDMTEKRFSAECPSNSPCSLEIQSSEAGDSALYLCASSLRFSSYEQYFGPGTRLTVL.

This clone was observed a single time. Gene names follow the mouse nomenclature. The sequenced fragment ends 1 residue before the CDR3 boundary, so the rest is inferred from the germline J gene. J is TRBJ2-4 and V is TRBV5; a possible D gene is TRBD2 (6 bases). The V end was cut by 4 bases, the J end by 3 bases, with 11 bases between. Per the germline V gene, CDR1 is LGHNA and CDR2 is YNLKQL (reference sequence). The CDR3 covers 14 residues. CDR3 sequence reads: CASSPDWRQNTLYF. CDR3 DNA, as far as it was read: TGTGCCAGCAGCCCAGACTGGAGACAAAACACCTTGTAC.

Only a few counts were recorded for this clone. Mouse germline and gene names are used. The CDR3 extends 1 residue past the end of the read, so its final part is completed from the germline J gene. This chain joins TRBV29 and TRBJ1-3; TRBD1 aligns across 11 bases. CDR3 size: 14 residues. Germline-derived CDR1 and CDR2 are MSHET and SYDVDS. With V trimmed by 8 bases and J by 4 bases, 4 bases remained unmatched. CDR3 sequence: CASGTGGRGNTLYF. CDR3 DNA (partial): TGTGCTAGCGGGACAGGGGGAAGAGGAAATACGCTCTAT.

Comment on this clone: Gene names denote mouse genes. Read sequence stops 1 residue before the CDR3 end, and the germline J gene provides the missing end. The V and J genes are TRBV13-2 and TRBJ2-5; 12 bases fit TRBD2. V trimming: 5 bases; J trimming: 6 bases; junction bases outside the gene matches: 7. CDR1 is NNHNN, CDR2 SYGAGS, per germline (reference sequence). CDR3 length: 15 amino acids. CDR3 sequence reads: CASGAGTGGMDTQYF. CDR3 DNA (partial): TGTGCCAGCGGGGCCGGGACTGGGGGGATGGACACCCAGTAC.

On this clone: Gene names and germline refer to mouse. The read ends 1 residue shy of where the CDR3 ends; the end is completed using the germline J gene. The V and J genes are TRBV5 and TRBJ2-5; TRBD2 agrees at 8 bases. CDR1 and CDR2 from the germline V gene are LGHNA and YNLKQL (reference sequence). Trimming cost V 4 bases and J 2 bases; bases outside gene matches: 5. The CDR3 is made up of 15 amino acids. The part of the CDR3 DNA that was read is TGTGCCAGCAGCCCTCGGACTGGGCTCCAAGACACCCAGTAC. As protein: CASSPRTGLQDTQY. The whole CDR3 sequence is CASSPRTGLQDTQYF.

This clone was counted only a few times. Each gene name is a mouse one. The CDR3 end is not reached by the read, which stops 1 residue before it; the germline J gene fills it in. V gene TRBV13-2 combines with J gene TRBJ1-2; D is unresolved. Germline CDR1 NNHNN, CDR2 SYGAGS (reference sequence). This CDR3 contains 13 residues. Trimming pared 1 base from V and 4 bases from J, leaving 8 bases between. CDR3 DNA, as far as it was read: TGTGCCAGCGGTGATTGGGGTGGCTCCGACTACACC. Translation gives CASGDWGGSDYT. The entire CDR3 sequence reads CASGDWGGSDYTF.

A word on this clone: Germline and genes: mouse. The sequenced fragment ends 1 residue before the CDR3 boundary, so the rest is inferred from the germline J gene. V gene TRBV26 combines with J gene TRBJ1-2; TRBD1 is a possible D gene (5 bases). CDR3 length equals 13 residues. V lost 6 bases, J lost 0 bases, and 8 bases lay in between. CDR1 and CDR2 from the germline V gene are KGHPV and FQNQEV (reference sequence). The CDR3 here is CASRRTTNSDYTF. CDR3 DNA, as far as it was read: TGTGCCAGCAGACGGACAACAAACTCCGACTACACC.

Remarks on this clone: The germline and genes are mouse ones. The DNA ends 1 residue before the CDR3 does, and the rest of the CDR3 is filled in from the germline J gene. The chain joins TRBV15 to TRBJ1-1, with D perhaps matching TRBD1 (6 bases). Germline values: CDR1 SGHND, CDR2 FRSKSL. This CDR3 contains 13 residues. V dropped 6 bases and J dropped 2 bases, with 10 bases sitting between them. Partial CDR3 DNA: TGTGCCAGCAGCCTACAGGGTAACACAGAAGTCTTC. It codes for CASSLQGNTEVF. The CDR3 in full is CASSLQGNTEVFF.

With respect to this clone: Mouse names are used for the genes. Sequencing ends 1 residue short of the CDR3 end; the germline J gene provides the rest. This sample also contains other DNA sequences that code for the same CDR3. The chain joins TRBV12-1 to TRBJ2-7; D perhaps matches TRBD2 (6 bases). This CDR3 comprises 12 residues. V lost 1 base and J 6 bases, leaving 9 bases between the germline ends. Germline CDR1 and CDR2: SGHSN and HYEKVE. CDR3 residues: CASSLGGGEQYF. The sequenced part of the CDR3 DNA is TGTGCCAGCTCTCTGGGGGGAGGTGAACAGTAC. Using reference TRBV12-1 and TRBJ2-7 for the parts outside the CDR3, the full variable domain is DSGVVQSPRHIIKEKGGRSVLTCIPISGHSNVVWYQQTLGKELKFLIQHYEKVERDKGFLPSRFSVQQFDDYHSEMNMSALELEDSAMYFCASSLGGGEQYFGPGTRLTVL.

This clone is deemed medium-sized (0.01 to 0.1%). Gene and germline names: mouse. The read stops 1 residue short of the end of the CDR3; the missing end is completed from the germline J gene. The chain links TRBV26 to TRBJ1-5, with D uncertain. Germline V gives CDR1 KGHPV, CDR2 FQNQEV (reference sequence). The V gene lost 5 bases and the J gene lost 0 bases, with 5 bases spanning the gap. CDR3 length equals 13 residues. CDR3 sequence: CASSVSNNQAPLF. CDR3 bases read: TGTGCCAGCAGTGTCTCTAACAACCAGGCTCCGCTT.

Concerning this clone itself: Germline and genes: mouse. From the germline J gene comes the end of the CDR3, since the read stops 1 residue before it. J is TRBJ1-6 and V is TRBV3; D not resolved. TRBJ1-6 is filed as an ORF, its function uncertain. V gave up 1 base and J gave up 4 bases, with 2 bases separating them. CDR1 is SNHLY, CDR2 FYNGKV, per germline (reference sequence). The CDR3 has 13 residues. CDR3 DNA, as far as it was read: TGTGCCAGCAGCTTAGAATATAATTCGCCCCTCTAC. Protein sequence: CASSLEYNSPLY. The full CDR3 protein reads CASSLEYNSPLYF.

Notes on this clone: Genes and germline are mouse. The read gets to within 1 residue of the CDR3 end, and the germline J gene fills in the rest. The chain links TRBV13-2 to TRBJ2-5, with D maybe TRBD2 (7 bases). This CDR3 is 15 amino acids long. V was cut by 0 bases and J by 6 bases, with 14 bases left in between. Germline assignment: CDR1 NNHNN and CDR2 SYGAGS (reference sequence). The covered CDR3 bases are TGTGCCAGCGGTGATGCATCTGGGGGCCGGGACACCCAGTAC. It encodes CASGDASGGRDTQY. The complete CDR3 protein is CASGDASGGRDTQYF.

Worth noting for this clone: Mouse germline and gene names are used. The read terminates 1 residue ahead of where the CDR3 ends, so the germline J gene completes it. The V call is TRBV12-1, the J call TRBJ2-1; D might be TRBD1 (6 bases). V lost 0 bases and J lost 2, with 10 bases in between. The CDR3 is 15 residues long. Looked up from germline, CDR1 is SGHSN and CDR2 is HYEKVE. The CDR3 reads CASSLSWTDYAEQFF. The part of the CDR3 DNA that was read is TGTGCCAGCTCTCTCAGTTGGACAGACTATGCTGAGCAGTTC.

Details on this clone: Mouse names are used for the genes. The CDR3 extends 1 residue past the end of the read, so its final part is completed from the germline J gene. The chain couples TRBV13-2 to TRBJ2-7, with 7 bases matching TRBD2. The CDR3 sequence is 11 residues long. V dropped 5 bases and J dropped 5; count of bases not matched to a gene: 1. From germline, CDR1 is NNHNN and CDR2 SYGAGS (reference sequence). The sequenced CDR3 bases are TGTGCCAGCGGGTGGGGGGATGAACAGTAC. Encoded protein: CASGWGDEQY. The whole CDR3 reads CASGWGDEQYF.

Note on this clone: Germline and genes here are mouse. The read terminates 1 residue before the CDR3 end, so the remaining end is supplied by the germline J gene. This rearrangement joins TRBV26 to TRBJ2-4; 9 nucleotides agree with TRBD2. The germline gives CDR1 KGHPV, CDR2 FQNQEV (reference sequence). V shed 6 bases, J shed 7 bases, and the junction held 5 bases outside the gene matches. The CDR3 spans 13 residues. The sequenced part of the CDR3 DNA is TGTGCCAGCAGCACTGGGGGGAAAGACACCTTGTAC. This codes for CASSTGGKDTLY. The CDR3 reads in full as CASSTGGKDTLYF.

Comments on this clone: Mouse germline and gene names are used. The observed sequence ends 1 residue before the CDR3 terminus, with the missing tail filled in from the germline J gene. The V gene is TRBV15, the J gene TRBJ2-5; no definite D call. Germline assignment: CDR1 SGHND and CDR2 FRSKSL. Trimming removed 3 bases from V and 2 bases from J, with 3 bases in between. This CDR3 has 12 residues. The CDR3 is CASSFSQDTQYF. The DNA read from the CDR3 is TGTGCCAGCAGTTTTTCCCAAGACACCCAGTAC.

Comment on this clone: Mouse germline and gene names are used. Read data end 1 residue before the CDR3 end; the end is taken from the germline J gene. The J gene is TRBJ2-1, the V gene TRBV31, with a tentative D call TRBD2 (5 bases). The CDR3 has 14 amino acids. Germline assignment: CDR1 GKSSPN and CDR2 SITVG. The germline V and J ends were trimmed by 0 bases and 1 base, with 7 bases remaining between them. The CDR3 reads CAWSLLGNYAEQFF. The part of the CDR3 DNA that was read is TGTGCCTGGAGTCTTTTGGGGAACTATGCTGAGCAGTTC.

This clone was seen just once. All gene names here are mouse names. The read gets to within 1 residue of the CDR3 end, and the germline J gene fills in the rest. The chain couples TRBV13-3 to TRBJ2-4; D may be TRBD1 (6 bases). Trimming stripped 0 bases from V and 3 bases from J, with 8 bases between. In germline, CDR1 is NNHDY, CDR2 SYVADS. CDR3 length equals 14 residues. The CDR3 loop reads CASSDEGGQNTLYF. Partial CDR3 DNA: TGTGCCAGCAGTGATGAAGGGGGACAAAACACCTTGTAC.